This TCR beta chain came from a study of blood T cells in healthy people across ages. The V gene's germline CDR1 is DFQATT and CDR2 SNEGSKA (reference sequence). The V gene end was trimmed by 5 bases and the J gene end by 0 bases; junction bases not matched to a gene: 6. The CDR3 has 16 residues. General study results and limits: Estimates drawn from one million T cells were deemed to understate diversity.

The authors ran a second PCR of roughly 7 to 11 cycles using a sample-barcoded 5' primer and a J-beta primer mix. MiXCR, applied by TCRdb to the 5' RACE reads, yields one record per CDR3 protein. This table has roughly 800,000 distinct CDR3 sequences, around 25% appearing once. This clonotype was seen a few times. Its cognate antigen is unknown. This same sample was also taken into another study, of T cells of mothers and their children.

Source material: blood. This clonotype originated in a boy between 10 and 17 years old in good health. The chain has TRBV20-1 and TRBJ2-5, with 13 nucleotides matching TRBD2. CDR3 residues: CSARTSGGLYQETQYF. As DNA, the CDR3 is TGCAGTGCTCGGACTAGCGGGGGCCTGTACCAAGAGACCCAGTACTTC.